The next 30 T cell receptor beta chains were all read from a single sample in a study of CD8 T cells in ankylosing spondylitis. TCRdb independently ran MiXCR on the 5' RACE reads; one entry per CDR3 protein. The table has fewer than 250,000 distinct CDR3 sequences, roughly a tenth seen once; the top ten hold around 2.6%. Material: blood, either unsorted or a sorted T cell fraction (not recorded which). These receptors were taken from a male donor with ankylosing spondylitis or in good health (not recorded which).

Only a few counts were recorded for this clonotype. V and J are TRBV20-1 and TRBJ2-3; 9 bases align to TRBD2. This CDR3 comprises 15 residues. The V and J ends lost 1 base and 3 bases, in that order; junction bases with no gene match: 5. CDR1 DFQATT and CDR2 SNEGSKA come from the germline V gene (reference sequence). CDR3 DNA sequence: TGCAGTGCTAGAGTGCTAGCGGGGACTACAGATACGCAGTATTTT. Protein sequence: CSARVLAGTTDTQYF.

This clonotype was picked up a small number of times. The chain employs TRBV6-2 or TRBV6-3 and TRBJ2-2; D tentatively fits TRBD1 or TRBD2 (5 bases each). V lost 6 bases and J lost 3, with 11 bases in between. The CDR3 totals 14 residues. CDR1 is MNHEY and CDR2 is SVGEGT in the germline V gene. The CDR3 DNA is TGTGCCAGCAGGGGGGTTTCCCACACCGGGGAGCTGTTTTTT. It codes for CASRGVSHTGELFF.

This clonotype was seen ten or more times. V is TRBV2 and J is TRBJ1-1; 10 bases agree with TRBD1. V trimming: 5 bases; J trimming: 3 bases; junction bases outside the gene matches: 3. CDR3 length equals 14 residues. CDR1 is SNHLY, CDR2 FYNNEI, per germline. The CDR3 loop reads CASSRDRGYTEAFF. The DNA for the CDR3 is TGTGCCAGCAGTCGGGACAGGGGATACACTGAAGCTTTCTTT.

This clonotype has ten or more counts. This sequence joins TRBV20-1 and TRBJ1-3, with 8 nucleotides matching TRBD1. The CDR3 consists of 16 residues. The germline V gene has CDR1 DFQATT and CDR2 SNEGSKA (reference sequence). V was pared by 3 bases and J by 2 bases, with 9 bases of the junction left unmatched. The CDR3 coding sequence is TGCAGTGCTAGGACCCCGCTGGACAGGGCTGGAAACACCATATATTTT. Protein product: CSARTPLDRAGNTIYF.

The sample holds many counts of this clonotype. This chain connects TRBV5-1 to TRBJ2-1; 8 nucleotides match TRBD1. The V and J ends lost 4 bases and 10 bases, in that order; junction bases with no gene match: 4. Germline values: CDR1 SGHRS, CDR2 YFSETQ. The length of the CDR3 is 12 residues. The CDR3 nucleotides are TGCGCCAGCAGCCCTGGACAGGGCGAGCAGTTCTTC. As protein: CASSPGQGEQFF.

This clonotype was found many times. The chain joins TRBV27 to TRBJ2-2; no firm D call. This CDR3 is 13 amino acids long. The V gene's germline CDR1 is MNHEY and CDR2 SMNVEV (reference sequence). Trimming removed 6 bases at V and 3 bases at J, with 8 bases between. The CDR3 sequence: CASRLLYTGELFF. The CDR3 DNA reads as TGTGCCAGCAGGCTACTGTACACCGGGGAGCTGTTTTTT.

This clonotype was picked up many times. The V call is TRBV12-3 or TRBV12-4, the J call TRBJ2-7; TRBD1 aligns across 12 bases. The CDR3 is 14 amino acids. V lost 5 bases, J lost 6 bases, and 5 bases stayed unmatched. The CDR3 sequence: CASSGTGGFSEQYF. For the CDR3, the DNA is TGTGCCAGCAGTGGGACAGGGGGCTTCTCCGAGCAGTACTTC.

The rearrangement uses TRBV24-1 and TRBJ2-1; TRBD2 matches 7 bases. The CDR3 covers 15 residues. V shed 7 bases, J shed 6 bases, and the junction held 11 bases outside the gene matches. Germline V lookup: CDR1 KGHDR, CDR2 SFDVKD. The CDR3 loop is CATSARLAGPNEQFF. As DNA, the CDR3 is TGTGCCACCAGCGCGCGACTAGCAGGACCCAATGAGCAGTTCTTC.

CDR3 loop: CASSLGKQGVETQYF. The CDR3 coding sequence is TGTGCCAGCAGCTTGGGGAAACAGGGGGTCGAGACCCAGTACTTC. The rearrangement links TRBV11-3 to TRBJ2-5; 8 positions agree with TRBD1. This CDR3 has 15 residues. The V gene end was trimmed by 3 bases and the J gene end by 5 bases; junction bases not matched to a gene: 8. CDR1 SGHNT and CDR2 YENEEA come from the germline V gene.

The chain uses TRBV6-1 and TRBJ2-6; no clear D. This CDR3 has 15 residues. From germline, CDR1 is MNHNS and CDR2 SASEGT. The V gene lost 8 bases and the J gene lost 4 bases, with 15 bases spanning the gap. CDR3 nucleotide sequence: TGTGCCAGCCGGACCGTACGGGCCGGGGCCAACGTCCTGACTTTC. As protein: CASRTVRAGANVLTF.

This clonotype was recorded many times. This chain uses TRBV5-1 with TRBJ2-2, with D possibly being TRBD1 (6 bases). Per germline, CDR1 SGHRS and CDR2 YFSETQ. V was trimmed by 0 bases and J by 4 bases, leaving 7 bases between them. There are 14 residues in the CDR3. The CDR3 DNA follows: TGCGCCAGCAGCTTGGACAGGGCCACCGGGGAGCTGTTTTTT. It translates to CASSLDRATGELFF.

This clonotype has at least ten counts. The chain links TRBV7-9 to TRBJ1-1; 11 nucleotides agree with TRBD1. Trimming took 5 bases from V and 5 from J; bases not matched to a gene: 4. The CDR3 sequence is 14 residues long. Per germline, CDR1 SEHNR and CDR2 FQNEAQ (reference sequence). The CDR3 DNA is TGTGCCAGCAGCCCTGGGACAGGGGGAACTGAAGCTTTCTTT. It specifies CASSPGTGGTEAFF.

A single count supports this clonotype. The chain carries TRBV7-2 and TRBJ1-2, with TRBD1 as a possible D gene (5 bases). This CDR3 region has 17 residues. Germline V gene lookup returns CDR1 SGHTA and CDR2 FQGNSA. The V and J ends lost 4 bases and 4 bases respectively, with 22 bases between them. CDR3 sequence: CASSSEGIQGIVYGYTF. The CDR3 coding sequence is TGTGCCAGCAGCTCCGAGGGGATACAAGGCATAGTCTATGGCTACACCTTC.

This clonotype was seen at least ten times. The chain joins TRBV4-1 to TRBJ2-2; D gene uncertain. Per germline, CDR1 MGHRA and CDR2 YSYEKL. There are 15 residues in the CDR3. V gave up 2 bases and J gave up 5 bases, with 12 bases separating them. CDR3 loop: CASSQRPTVTGELFF. The CDR3 region has the DNA TGCGCCAGCAGCCAACGCCCCACAGTAACCGGGGAGCTGTTTTTT.

This clonotype was found many times. This chain uses TRBV5-1 with TRBJ2-5; 8 bases match TRBD2. Trimming took 6 bases from V and 5 from J; bases not matched to a gene: 9. CDR3 length equals 14 residues. Per germline, CDR1 SGHRS and CDR2 YFSETQ. The CDR3 spells CASTMTSDGETQYF. The CDR3 bases are TGCGCCAGCACCATGACTAGCGATGGCGAGACCCAGTACTTC.

This clonotype has at least ten counts. V usage is TRBV6-5 and J usage is TRBJ1-1; 8 bases line up with TRBD1. J lost 4 bases, V lost 2 bases, and 3 bases had no gene match. CDR3 length: 14 amino acids. Germline V gene data show CDR1 as MNHEY and CDR2 as SVGAGI. The CDR3 DNA reads as TGTGCCAGCAGTTACCGCGGACAGGGCACTGAAGCTTTCTTT. Its translation is CASSYRGQGTEAFF.

Turning to this clonotype: Just one base apart from a much larger clone, this may be a read error. The chain couples TRBV20-1 to TRBJ1-1; D is undetermined. CDR3 length: 12 amino acids. The V gene's germline CDR1 is DFQATT and CDR2 SNEGSKA (reference sequence). Trimming left V 4 bases short and J 7 bases short, with 13 bases between. The CDR3 is CSAKLGYDEAFF. For the CDR3, the DNA is TGCAGTGCTAAGTTGGGTTACGATGAAGCTTTCTTT.

This clonotype was seen ten or more times. The J gene is TRBJ1-6, the V gene TRBV3-1; no firm D call. CDR1 LGHDT and CDR2 YNNKEL come from the germline V gene (reference sequence). Trimming took 0 bases from V and 6 from J, leaving 12 bases between them. The CDR3 has 16 residues. The CDR3 spells CASSQEPGPANSPLHF. DNA of the CDR3: TGTGCCAGCAGCCAAGAACCGGGCCCGGCTAATTCACCCCTCCACTTT.

This clonotype was seen repeatedly, ten times or more. This sequence joins TRBV5-1 and TRBJ2-1; D might be TRBD2 (5 bases). V lost 3 bases and J lost 5, with 12 bases in between. This CDR3 has 14 amino acids. Germline V gene lookup returns CDR1 SGHRS and CDR2 YFSETQ. The CDR3 bases are TGCGCCAGCAGCTCCTTGATAGCGCACAATGAGCAGTTCTTC. It is translated as CASSSLIAHNEQFF.

This clonotype occurred many times. CDR3 loop: CASSFTGGDEQFF. The DNA for the CDR3 is TGTGCCAGCAGTTTCACTGGGGGGGATGAGCAGTTCTTC. V and J are TRBV12-3 or TRBV12-4 and TRBJ2-1; 7 nucleotides align to TRBD2. This CDR3 is 13 amino acids long. Losses at the gene ends were 3 bases for V and 8 bases for J; bases not matched to a gene: 4.

The chain uses TRBV2 and TRBJ1-2; 8 bases agree with TRBD1. The J segment lost 4 bases and the V segment lost 5 bases, leaving 6 bases of the junction unmatched. The CDR3 loop spans 14 amino acids. Per germline, CDR1 SNHLY and CDR2 FYNNEI. The CDR3 region has the DNA TGTGCCAGCAGTCCTACAGGGGGAGCCTATGGCTACACCTTC. This encodes CASSPTGGAYGYTF.

Many counts were recorded for this clonotype. The chain links TRBV5-1 to TRBJ2-1, with D possibly being TRBD1 or TRBD2 (5 bases each). Per germline, CDR1 SGHRS and CDR2 YFSETQ. This CDR3 contains 18 residues. The V end was cut by 4 bases, the J end by 0 bases, with 20 bases between. Here the CDR3 DNA reads TGCGCCAGCAGCCCACTATCTGGGACGTCAAGCTCCTACAATGAGCAGTTCTTC. It yields the protein CASSPLSGTSSSYNEQFF.

The gene calls are TRBV9 and TRBJ1-4; D might be TRBD1 (5 bases). Trimming shortened V by 4 bases and J by 0 bases, and 19 bases separated the two germline ends. The germline gives CDR1 SGDLS, CDR2 YYNGEE. There are 18 residues in the CDR3. The CDR3 is CASSPETRDGATNEKLFF. CDR3 sequence (DNA): TGTGCCAGCAGCCCTGAAACCCGGGACGGTGCAACTAATGAAAAACTGTTTTTT. The full variable domain, in which reference TRBV9 and TRBJ1-4 provide the parts outside the CDR3, is DSGVTQTPKHLITATGQRVTLRCSPRSGDLSVYWYQQSLDQGLQFLIQYYNGEERAKGNILERFSAQQFPDLHSELNLSSLELGDSALYFCASSPETRDGATNEKLFFGSGTQLSVL.

This clonotype was counted ten times or more. The genes are TRBV20-1 and TRBJ2-1; the D gene is possibly TRBD2 (7 bases). V was pared by 5 bases and J by 7 bases, with 18 bases between. CDR1 and CDR2 (germline): DFQATT, SNEGSKA (reference sequence). This CDR3 comprises 14 residues. The CDR3 loop reads CSAPGEGERNEQFF. The CDR3 bases are TGCAGTGCTCCGGGGGAGGGGGAGAGGAATGAGCAGTTCTTC.

This clonotype occurred many times. This chain connects TRBV10-1 to TRBJ2-1; 14 nucleotides align to TRBD2. CDR1 and CDR2 from the germline V gene are WNHNN and SYGVQD (reference sequence). This CDR3 has 17 amino acids. The ends lost 3 bases at V and 4 bases at J; junction bases unmatched: 5. The CDR3 protein is CASSDQGLAGGYNEQFF. As DNA, the CDR3 is TGCGCCAGCAGTGACCAAGGACTAGCGGGAGGTTACAATGAGCAGTTCTTC.

The chain couples TRBV7-2 to TRBJ2-7; a possible D gene is TRBD1 (6 bases). This CDR3 spans 15 amino acids. Trimming cost V 5 bases and J 3 bases, with 17 bases left between them. The germline V gene encodes CDR1 SGHTA and CDR2 FQGNSA. The CDR3 sequence is CASSIRGTGNYEQYF. As DNA, the CDR3 is TGTGCCAGCAGCATTAGGGGAACAGGGAACTACGAGCAGTACTTC.

The chain is built from TRBV5-1 and TRBJ1-5, with unresolved D. Per the germline V gene, CDR1 is SGHRS and CDR2 is YFSETQ. V was cut by 2 bases and J by 7 bases, with 13 bases left in between. The length of the CDR3 is 14 residues. DNA of the CDR3: TGCGCCAGCAGCTTATCTGGGTCACCACAGCCCCAGCATTTT. Protein sequence: CASSLSGSPQPQHF.

This clonotype appeared once. V usage is TRBV20-1 and J usage is TRBJ2-3; D remains ambiguous. Germline V gene sequence: CDR1 DFQATT, CDR2 SNEGSKA (reference sequence). This CDR3 spans 18 amino acids. V lost 8 bases and J 4 bases, leaving 31 bases between the germline ends. The CDR3 DNA sequence: TGCAGTTTTAGGCTCCGGGCCCCGAGGTTGGTTGGCGCAGATACGCAGTATTTT. Amino acids: CSFRLRAPRLVGADTQYF.

The genes are TRBV4-2 and TRBJ2-5, with D perhaps being TRBD1 or TRBD2 (6 bases each). Germline V gives CDR1 LGHNA, CDR2 YNFKEQ. Trimming took off 9 bases at V and 4 bases at J, with 15 bases between the two ends. CDR3 size: 13 residues. Here the CDR3 reads CARGPGGGETQYF. CDR3 DNA sequence: TGTGCCAGGGGCCCCGGGGGCGGAGAGACCCAGTACTTC.

This clonotype was observed at least ten times. Written as DNA, the CDR3 is TGTGCCAGCAGTTACAACAGGGGGCAGACCCAGTACTTC. Translation: CASSYNRGQTQYF. The chain employs TRBV6-6 and TRBJ2-5, with 9 positions matching TRBD1. Germline V gives CDR1 MNHNY, CDR2 SVGAGI (reference sequence). V was clipped by 2 bases and J by 6 bases; unmatched bases: 1. The CDR3 covers 13 residues.